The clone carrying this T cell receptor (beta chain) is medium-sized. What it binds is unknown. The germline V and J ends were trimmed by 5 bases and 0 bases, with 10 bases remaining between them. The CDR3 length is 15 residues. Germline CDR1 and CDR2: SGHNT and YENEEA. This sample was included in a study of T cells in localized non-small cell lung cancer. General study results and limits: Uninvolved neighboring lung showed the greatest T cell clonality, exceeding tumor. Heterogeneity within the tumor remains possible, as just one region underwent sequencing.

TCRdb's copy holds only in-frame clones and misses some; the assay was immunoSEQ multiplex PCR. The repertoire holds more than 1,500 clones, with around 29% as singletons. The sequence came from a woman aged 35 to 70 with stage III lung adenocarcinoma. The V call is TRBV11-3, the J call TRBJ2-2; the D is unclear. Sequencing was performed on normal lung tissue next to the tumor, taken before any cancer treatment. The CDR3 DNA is TGTGCCAGCAGCGATGCCGGGTCGAACACCGGGGAGCTGTTTTTT. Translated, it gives CASSDAGSNTGELFF. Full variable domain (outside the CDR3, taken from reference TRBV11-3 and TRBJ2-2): EAGVVQSPRYKIIEKKQPVAFWCNPISGHNTLYWYLQNLGQGPELLIRYENEEAVDDSQLPKDRFSAERLKGVDSTLKIQPAELGDSAVYLCASSDAGSNTGELFFGEGSRLTVL.